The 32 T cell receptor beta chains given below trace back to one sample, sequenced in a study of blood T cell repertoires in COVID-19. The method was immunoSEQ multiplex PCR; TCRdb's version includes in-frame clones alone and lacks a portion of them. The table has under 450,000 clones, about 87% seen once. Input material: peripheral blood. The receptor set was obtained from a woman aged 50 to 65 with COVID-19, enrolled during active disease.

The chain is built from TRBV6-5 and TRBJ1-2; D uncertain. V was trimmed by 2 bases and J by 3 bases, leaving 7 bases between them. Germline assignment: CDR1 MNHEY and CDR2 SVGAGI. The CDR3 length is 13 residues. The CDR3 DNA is TGTGCCAGCAGTTACGGGCCTGACTATGGCTACACCTTC. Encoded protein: CASSYGPDYGYTF.

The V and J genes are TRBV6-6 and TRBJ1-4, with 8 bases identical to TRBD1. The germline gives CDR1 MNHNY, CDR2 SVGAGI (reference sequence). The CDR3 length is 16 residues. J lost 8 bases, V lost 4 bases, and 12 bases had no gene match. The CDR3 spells CASSSGLQGVGEKLFF. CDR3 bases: TGTGCCAGCAGTTCCGGTCTACAGGGGGTGGGGGAAAAACTGTTTTTT.

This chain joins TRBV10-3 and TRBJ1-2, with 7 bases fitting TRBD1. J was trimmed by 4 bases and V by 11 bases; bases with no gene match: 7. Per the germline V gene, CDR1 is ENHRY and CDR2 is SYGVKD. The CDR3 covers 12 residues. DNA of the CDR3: TGTGCCGTCAAACAGGGGAGCTATGGCTACACCTTC. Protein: CAVKQGSYGYTF.

The CDR3 DNA is TGTGCCAGCAGCCATACGACAGGGGGCTCCTACGAGCAGTACTTC. Amino acid sequence: CASSHTTGGSYEQYF. This chain joins TRBV3-1 (or the pseudogene TRBV3-2) and TRBJ2-7; 9 nucleotides align to TRBD1. The CDR3 covers 15 residues. Germline trimming cut 3 bases from V and 0 bases from J; bases unmatched to any gene: 3. The germline V gene encodes CDR1 LGHDT and CDR2 YNNKEL (reference sequence).

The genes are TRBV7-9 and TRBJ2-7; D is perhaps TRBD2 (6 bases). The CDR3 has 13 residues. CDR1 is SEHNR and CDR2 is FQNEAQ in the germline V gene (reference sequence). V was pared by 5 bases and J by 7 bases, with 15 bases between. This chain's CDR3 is CASSLGAAGEQYF. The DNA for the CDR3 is TGTGCCAGCAGCCTCGGGGCTGCGGGAGAGCAGTACTTC.

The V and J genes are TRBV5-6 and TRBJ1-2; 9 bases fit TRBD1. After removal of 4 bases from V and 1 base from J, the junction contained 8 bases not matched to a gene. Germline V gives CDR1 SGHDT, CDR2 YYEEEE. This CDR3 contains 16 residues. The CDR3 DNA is TGTGCCAGCAGCAGACATGGACAGGGGCTTAACTATGGCTACACCTTC. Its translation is CASSRHGQGLNYGYTF. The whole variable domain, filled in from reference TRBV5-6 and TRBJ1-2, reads DAGVTQSPTHLIKTRGQQVTLRCSPKSGHDTVSWYQQALGQGPQFIFQYYEEEERQRGNFPDRFSGHQFPNYSSELNVNALLLGDSALYLCASSRHGQGLNYGYTFGSGTRLTVV.

In nucleotides, the CDR3 is TGTGCCATCAGTGGGGGAGGGGGCACCGGGGAGCTGTTTTTT. This codes for CAISGGGGTGELFF. The chain couples TRBV10-3 to TRBJ2-2, with a tentative D call TRBD2 (7 bases). This CDR3 contains 14 residues. CDR1 is ENHRY, CDR2 SYGVKD, per germline. Deletions cut 4 bases from V and 4 bases from J, with 10 bases between.

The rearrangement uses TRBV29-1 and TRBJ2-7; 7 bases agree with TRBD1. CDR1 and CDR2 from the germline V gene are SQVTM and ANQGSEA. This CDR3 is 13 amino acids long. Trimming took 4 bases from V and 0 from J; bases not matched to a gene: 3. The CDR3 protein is CSVVGTVSYEQYF. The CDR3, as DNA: TGCAGCGTTGTAGGGACAGTCTCCTACGAGCAGTACTTC.

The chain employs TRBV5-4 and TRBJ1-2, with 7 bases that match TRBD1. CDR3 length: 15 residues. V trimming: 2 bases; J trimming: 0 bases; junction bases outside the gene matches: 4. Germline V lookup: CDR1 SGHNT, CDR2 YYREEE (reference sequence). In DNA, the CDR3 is TGTGCCAGCAGCTTACCGACAGGGTCTAACTATGGCTACACCTTC. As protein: CASSLPTGSNYGYTF. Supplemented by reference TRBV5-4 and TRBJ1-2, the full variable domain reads ETGVTQSPTHLIKTRGQQVTLRCSSQSGHNTVSWYQQALGQGPQFIFQYYREEENGRGNFPPRFSGLQFPNYSSELNVNALELDDSALYLCASSLPTGSNYGYTFGSGTRLTVV.

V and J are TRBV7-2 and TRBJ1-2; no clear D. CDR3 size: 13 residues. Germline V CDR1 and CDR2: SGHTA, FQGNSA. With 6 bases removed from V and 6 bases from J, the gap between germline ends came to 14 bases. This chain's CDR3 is CASRLLRQNGYTF. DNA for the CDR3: TGTGCCAGCAGGCTACTTAGACAAAATGGCTACACCTTC.

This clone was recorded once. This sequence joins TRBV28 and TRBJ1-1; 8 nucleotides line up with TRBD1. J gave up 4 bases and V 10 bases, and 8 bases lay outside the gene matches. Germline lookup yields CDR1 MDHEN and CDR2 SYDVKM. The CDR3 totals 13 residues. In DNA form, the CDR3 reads TGTGCCACCCGTGGACAGGGATTCACTGAAGCTTTCTTT. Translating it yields CATRGQGFTEAFF.

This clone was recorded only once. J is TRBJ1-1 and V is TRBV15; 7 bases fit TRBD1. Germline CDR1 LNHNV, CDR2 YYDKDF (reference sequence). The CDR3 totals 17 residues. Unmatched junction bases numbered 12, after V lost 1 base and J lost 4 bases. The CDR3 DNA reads TGTGCCACCAGCAGAGGAACAGGGGTGATGTTGGTCACTGAAGCTTTCTTT. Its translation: CATSRGTGVMLVTEAFF. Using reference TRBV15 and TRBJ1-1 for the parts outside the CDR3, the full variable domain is DAMVIQNPRYQVTQFGKPVTLSCSQTLNHNVMYWYQQKSSQAPKLLFHYYDKDFNNEADTPDNFQSRRPNTSFCFLDIRSPGLGDTAMYLCATSRGTGVMLVTEAFFGQGTRLTVV.

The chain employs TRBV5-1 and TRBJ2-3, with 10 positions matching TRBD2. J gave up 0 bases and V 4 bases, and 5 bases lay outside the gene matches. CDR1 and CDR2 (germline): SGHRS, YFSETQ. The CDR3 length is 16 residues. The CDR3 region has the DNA TGCGCCAGCAGCCCCGGACTAGCGGCTAGCACAGATACGCAGTATTTT. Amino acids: CASSPGLAASTDTQYF.

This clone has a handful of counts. CDR3 loop: CAWSVKQGVADTQYF. In DNA form, the CDR3 reads TGTGCCTGGAGTGTTAAACAGGGGGTAGCAGATACGCAGTATTTT. This chain links TRBV30 with TRBJ2-3; TRBD1 matches 8 bases. The germline V gene encodes CDR1 GTSNPN and CDR2 SVGIG (reference sequence). V was pared by 0 bases and J by 4 bases, with 6 bases of the junction left unmatched. CDR3 length: 15 residues.

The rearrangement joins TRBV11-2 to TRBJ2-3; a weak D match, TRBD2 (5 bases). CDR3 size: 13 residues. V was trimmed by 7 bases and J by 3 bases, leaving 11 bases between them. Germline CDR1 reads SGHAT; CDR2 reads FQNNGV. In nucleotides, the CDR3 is TGTGCCAGCACCCGGGGAACAACAGATACGCAGTATTTT. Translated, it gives CASTRGTTDTQYF.

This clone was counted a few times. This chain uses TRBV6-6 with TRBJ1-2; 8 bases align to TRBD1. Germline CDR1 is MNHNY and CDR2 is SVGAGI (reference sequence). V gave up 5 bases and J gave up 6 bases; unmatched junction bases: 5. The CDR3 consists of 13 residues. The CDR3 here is CASSGQGTHGYTF. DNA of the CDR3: TGTGCCAGCAGTGGACAGGGAACGCATGGCTACACCTTC.

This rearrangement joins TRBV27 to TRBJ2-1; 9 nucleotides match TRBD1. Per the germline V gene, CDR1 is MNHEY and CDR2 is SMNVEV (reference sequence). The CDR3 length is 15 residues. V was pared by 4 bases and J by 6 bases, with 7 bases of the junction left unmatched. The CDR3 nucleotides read TGTGCCAGCAGTTCGAATGGACAGGGGTTCAATGAGCAGTTCTTC. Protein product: CASSSNGQGFNEQFF.

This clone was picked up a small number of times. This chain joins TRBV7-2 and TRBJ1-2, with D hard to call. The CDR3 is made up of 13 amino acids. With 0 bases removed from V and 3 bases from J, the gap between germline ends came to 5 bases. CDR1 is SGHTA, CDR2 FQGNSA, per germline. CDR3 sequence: CASSLAQDYGYTF. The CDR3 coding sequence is TGTGCCAGCAGCTTAGCCCAGGACTATGGCTACACCTTC.

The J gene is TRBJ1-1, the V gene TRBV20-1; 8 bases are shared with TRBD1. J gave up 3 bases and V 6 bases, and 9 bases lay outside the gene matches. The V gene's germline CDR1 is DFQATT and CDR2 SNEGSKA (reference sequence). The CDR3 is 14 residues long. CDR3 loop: CSASQGAVYTEAFF. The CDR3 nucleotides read TGCAGTGCGAGTCAGGGGGCGGTGTACACTGAAGCTTTCTTT.

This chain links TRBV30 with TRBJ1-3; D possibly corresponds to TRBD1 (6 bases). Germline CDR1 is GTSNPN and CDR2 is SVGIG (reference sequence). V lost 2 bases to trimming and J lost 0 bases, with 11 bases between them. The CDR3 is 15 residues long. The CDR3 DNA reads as TGTGCCTGGAGTAAAGACAGGAACTCTGGAAACACCATATATTTT. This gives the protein CAWSKDRNSGNTIYF.

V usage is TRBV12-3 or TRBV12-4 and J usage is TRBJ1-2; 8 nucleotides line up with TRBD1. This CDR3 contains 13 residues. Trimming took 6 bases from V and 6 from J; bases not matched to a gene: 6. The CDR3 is CASRSTGENGYTF. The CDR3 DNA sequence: TGTGCCAGCAGGTCGACAGGGGAGAATGGCTACACCTTC.

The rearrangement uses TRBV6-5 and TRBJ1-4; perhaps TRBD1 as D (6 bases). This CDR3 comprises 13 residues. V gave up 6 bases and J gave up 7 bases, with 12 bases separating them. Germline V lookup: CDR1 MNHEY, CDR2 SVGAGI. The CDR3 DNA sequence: TGTGCCAGCAGGGGAGGGGGGAGTGAAAAACTGTTTTTT. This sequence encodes CASRGGGSEKLFF.

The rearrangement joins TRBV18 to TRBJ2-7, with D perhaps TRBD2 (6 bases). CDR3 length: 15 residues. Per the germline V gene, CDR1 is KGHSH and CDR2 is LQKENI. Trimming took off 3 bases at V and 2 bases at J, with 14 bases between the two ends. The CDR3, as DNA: TGTGCCAGCTCACCCCGGGACTTCTTGCCCTACGAGCAGTACTTC. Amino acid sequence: CASSPRDFLPYEQYF.

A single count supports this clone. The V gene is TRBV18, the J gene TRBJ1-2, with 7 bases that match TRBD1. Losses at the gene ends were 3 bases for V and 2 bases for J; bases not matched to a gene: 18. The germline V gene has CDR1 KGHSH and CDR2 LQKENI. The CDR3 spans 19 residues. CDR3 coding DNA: TGTGCCAGCTCACCGCTGGGACAGAATGAGGGAGATCCCAACTATGGCTACACCTTC. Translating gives CASSPLGQNEGDPNYGYTF.

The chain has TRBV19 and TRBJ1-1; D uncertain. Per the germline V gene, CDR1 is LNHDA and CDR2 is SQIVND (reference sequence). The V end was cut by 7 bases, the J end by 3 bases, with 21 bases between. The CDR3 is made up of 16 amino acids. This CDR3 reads CASISASPGGDTEAFF. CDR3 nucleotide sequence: TGTGCCAGTATCTCAGCTAGTCCCGGCGGGGACACTGAAGCTTTCTTT.

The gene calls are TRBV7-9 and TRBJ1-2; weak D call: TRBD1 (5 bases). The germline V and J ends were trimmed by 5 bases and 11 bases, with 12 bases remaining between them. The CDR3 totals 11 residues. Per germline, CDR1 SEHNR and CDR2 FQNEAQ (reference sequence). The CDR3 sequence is CASSLLQDYTF. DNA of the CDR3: TGTGCCAGCAGCCTCCTACAGGATTACACCTTC.

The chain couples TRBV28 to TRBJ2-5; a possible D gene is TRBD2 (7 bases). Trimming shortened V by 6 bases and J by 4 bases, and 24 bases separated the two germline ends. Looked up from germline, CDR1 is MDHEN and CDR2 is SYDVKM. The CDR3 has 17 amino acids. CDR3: CASSLMGGLGQGETQYF. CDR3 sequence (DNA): TGTGCCAGCAGCCTAATGGGGGGGCTTGGGCAGGGAGAGACCCAGTACTTC.

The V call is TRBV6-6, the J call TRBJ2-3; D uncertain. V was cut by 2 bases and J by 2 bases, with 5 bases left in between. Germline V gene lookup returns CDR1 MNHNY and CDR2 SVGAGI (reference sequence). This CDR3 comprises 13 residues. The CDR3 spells CASSYQYTDTQYF. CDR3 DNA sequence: TGTGCCAGCAGTTACCAGTACACAGATACGCAGTATTTT.

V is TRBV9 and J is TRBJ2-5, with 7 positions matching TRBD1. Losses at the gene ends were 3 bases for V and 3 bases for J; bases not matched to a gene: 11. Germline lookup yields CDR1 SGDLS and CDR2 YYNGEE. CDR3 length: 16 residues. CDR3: CASSARTITGEETQYF. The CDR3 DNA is TGTGCCAGCAGCGCTCGAACTATAACAGGGGAAGAGACCCAGTACTTC.

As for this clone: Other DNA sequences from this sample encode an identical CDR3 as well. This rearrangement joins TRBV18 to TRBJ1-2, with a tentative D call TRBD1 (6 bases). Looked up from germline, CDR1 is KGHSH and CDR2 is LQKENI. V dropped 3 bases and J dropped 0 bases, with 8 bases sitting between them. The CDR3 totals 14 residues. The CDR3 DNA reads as TGTGCCAGCTCACCGGACAGAGCTAACTATGGCTACACCTTC. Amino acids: CASSPDRANYGYTF.

CDR3 residues: CASRLSLQETQYF. CDR3 DNA: TGTGCAAGTCGCTTATCACTTCAAGAGACCCAGTACTTC. The V call is TRBV12-2, the J call TRBJ2-5; the table's D call, TRBD2, has no DNA check behind it. TRBV12-2 is annotated as a pseudogene. This CDR3 contains 13 residues.

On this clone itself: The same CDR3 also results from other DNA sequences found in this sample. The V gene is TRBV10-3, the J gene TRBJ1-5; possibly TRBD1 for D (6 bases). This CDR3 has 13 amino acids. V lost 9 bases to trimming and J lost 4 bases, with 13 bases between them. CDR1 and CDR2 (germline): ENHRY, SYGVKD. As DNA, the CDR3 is TGTGCCATTTCTACAGGGATGAATCAGCCCCAGCATTTT. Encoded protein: CAISTGMNQPQHF.